This T cell receptor beta chain was obtained from a study of PD-L1 blockade in urothelial cancer. General study results and limits: Blood TCR clonality below the median before treatment was a predictor of better survival.

With regard to this clone: Its antigen remains unidentified.

Into every PCR, synthetic TCR analog templates were spiked. Some clones are missing from TCRdb's copy, which holds only in-frame ones; the method was immunoSEQ multiplex PCR. Of 50,000 or so clones in the sample, roughly 82% were seen once. CDR3 length: 15 amino acids. V lost 5 bases to trimming and J lost 6 bases; unmatched junction nucleotides: 9. CDR1 is MNHEY, CDR2 SMNVEV, per germline (reference sequence). Time point in this sample: pretreatment peripheral blood. Each patient gave between 1 and 8 samples, pretreatment and on-treatment. The V call is TRBV27, the J call TRBJ1-5; 8 bases align to TRBD1. This receptor was taken from a man aged 45-65 years with urothelial cancer. This sample comprised PBMCs, obtained around atezolizumab (anti-PD-L1) treatment. The DNA of the CDR3 is TGTGCCAGCAGTATAGGACAGGGTCGGGTTCAGCCCCAGCATTTT. This sequence encodes CASSIGQGRVQPQHF.